The source of this TCR beta chain is a study of shared clonotypes between healthy human individuals. As defined, naive CD8 cells were CD45RO-negative and positively selected for CCR7, with terminally differentiated effector memory CD45RA+ cells excluded. Source study methods: Filtering differed since immunoSEQ provided only junctions, with no quality scores. The assay was immunoSEQ multiplex PCR, and TCRdb's table has in-frame clones only and misses some. V and J calls and clone size are given by that table; D and trimming were obtained from the DNA. The sample shows around 2,100,000 clones, around 96% of them seen only once. Of note for this clone: Its antigen is not known.

Findings of the study overall: The study found about 5% of naive CD4 clonotypes shared across four donors. Generation of non-shared clonotypes was less probable than generation of clonotypes shared by all four donors.

The V and J ends lost 4 bases and 6 bases respectively, with 17 bases between them. The CDR3 has 15 amino acids. Germline CDR1 reads SEHNR; CDR2 reads FQNEAQ (reference sequence). The V gene is TRBV7-9, the J gene TRBJ2-3; TRBD2 is a possible D gene (6 bases). The source material was naive CD8+ T cells sorted from blood. The receptor's source is a man younger than 35 in good health. This chain's CDR3 is CASSWRGPNGDTQYF. The CDR3 coding sequence is TGTGCCAGCAGCTGGCGGGGCCCAAATGGGGATACGCAGTATTTT.